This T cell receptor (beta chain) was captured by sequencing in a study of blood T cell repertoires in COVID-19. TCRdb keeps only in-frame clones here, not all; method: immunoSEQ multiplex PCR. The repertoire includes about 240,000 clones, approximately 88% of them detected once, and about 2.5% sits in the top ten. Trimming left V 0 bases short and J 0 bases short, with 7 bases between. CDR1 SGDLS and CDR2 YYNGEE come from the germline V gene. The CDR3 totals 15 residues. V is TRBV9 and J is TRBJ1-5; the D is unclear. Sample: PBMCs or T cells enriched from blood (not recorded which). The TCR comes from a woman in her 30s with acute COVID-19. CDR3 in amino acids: CASSVVPDSNQPQHF. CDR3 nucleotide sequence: TGTGCCAGCAGCGTAGTTCCAGATAGCAATCAGCCCCAGCATTTT.